This T cell receptor (beta chain) was captured in a study of technical replicates of blood from a handful of donors. V lost 0 bases to trimming and J lost 3 bases; unmatched junction nucleotides: 9. Germline assignment: CDR1 SGDLS and CDR2 YYNGEE. The CDR3 has 18 amino acids. Clones were sequenced by immunoSEQ multiplex PCR, and TCRdb holds only the in-frame ones, with some missing. Of about 80,000 clones detected, around 94% appear once; the ten largest clones hold under 0.4%. The TCR sequence derives from a human donor in good health. The chain recombines TRBV9 with TRBJ2-3; 11 bases agree with TRBD1. Sequencing was carried out using T cells isolated from PBMCs. This CDR3 reads CASSVDLWTGGGTDTQYF. CDR3 sequence (DNA): TGTGCCAGCAGCGTAGACCTTTGGACAGGGGGCGGGACAGATACGCAGTATTTT.